The 11 T cell receptor beta chains listed next were all sequenced from one sample in a study of molecular identifiers for immune sequencing clone quantification. TCRdb re-called the PCR reads with MiXCR, one entry per CDR3 protein. The sample shows 250,000 to 350,000 distinct CDR3 sequences, roughly 23% of them seen only once. Material for sequencing was naive CD8+ T cells from blood, with Jurkat cell RNA spiked in. Subset described: FACS-sorted CD8+CD4-CCR7+CD45RA+ naive T cells. Receptor source: a human donor in good health. Some libraries in this study had Jurkat cell RNA spiked in.

This clonotype was seen repeatedly, ten times or more. The chain recombines TRBV7-6 with TRBJ2-5, with D unclear. The V end lost 3 bases, the J end lost 0 bases, and 17 bases lay between the germline ends. The germline CDR1 and CDR2 sequences are SGHVS and FNYEAQ. The CDR3 runs 17 residues. CDR3 residues: CASSFEDTATYQETQYF. The CDR3, as DNA: TGTGCCAGCAGCTTCGAGGATACAGCCACTTACCAAGAGACCCAGTACTTC.

This clonotype was recorded many times. V and J are TRBV7-7 and TRBJ1-3; no definite D call. Germline assignment: CDR1 SSHAT and CDR2 FNYEAQ (reference sequence). With 5 bases removed from V and 3 bases from J, the gap between germline ends came to 11 bases. The CDR3 runs 14 residues. The CDR3 is CASSPGLGGNTIYF. The CDR3 coding sequence is TGTGCCAGCAGCCCGGGATTAGGTGGAAACACCATATATTTT.

There are many counts of this clonotype. The chain recombines TRBV4-1 with TRBJ2-7, with a possible D match to TRBD1 (6 bases). This CDR3 is built from 17 residues. CDR1 and CDR2 from the germline V gene are MGHRA and YSYEKL. Deletions cut 4 bases from V and 0 bases from J, with 19 bases between. The CDR3 here is CASSLIFGTGSSYEQYF. CDR3 DNA: TGCGCCAGCAGCCTCATATTCGGTACAGGGAGCTCCTACGAGCAGTACTTC.

The chain employs TRBV6-2 or TRBV6-3 and TRBJ2-7; unclear D gene. The V gene's germline CDR1 is MNHEY and CDR2 SVGEGT. The CDR3 runs 14 residues. V gave up 6 bases and J gave up 4 bases, with 16 bases separating them. Here the CDR3 DNA reads TGTGCCAGCAGAGTCGGGCCACTGACGTACGAGCAGTACTTC. Translation gives CASRVGPLTYEQYF.

The chain joins TRBV7-2 to TRBJ2-7; D call uncertain. CDR1 and CDR2 from the germline V gene are SGHTA and FQGNSA. The CDR3 runs to 14 residues. The V end was cut by 4 bases, the J end by 5 bases, with 15 bases between. The DNA for the CDR3 is TGTGCCAGCAGCTATACCTTCGGGCGTGACGAGCAGTACTTC. It translates to CASSYTFGRDEQYF.

As for this clonotype: A much larger clone lies a single base off, so this may be a read error. The V and J genes are TRBV2 and TRBJ1-1, with 9 bases fitting TRBD1. V trimming: 8 bases; J trimming: 8 bases; junction bases outside the gene matches: 3. The CDR3 spans 11 residues. Per the germline V gene, CDR1 is SNHLY and CDR2 is FYNNEI. The CDR3 reads CASVGQGEAFF. In DNA form, the CDR3 reads TGTGCCAGCGTTGGACAGGGGGAAGCTTTCTTT.

The V and J genes are TRBV5-5 and TRBJ2-7; 9 positions agree with TRBD1. Germline V CDR1 and CDR2: SGHKS, YYEKEE (reference sequence). Losses at the gene ends were 0 bases for V and 3 bases for J; bases not matched to a gene: 4. The CDR3 loop spans 15 amino acids. The CDR3 sequence: CASSLDRGPGYEQYF. The CDR3 DNA follows: TGTGCCAGCAGCTTGGACAGGGGGCCAGGCTACGAGCAGTACTTC.

At least ten counts were recorded for this clonotype. The chain joins TRBV13 to TRBJ2-5; D remains ambiguous. Per germline, CDR1 PRHDT and CDR2 FYEKMQ (reference sequence). This CDR3 is built from 15 residues. V was trimmed by 1 base and J by 4 bases, leaving 13 bases between them. CDR3 region: CASSLAGSVLETQYF. The CDR3 DNA is TGTGCCAGCAGCTTAGCTGGCTCCGTATTAGAGACCCAGTACTTC.

At least ten counts were recorded for this clonotype. This chain connects TRBV4-1 to TRBJ2-5; 7 bases align to TRBD1. This CDR3 has 15 amino acids. Germline CDR1 MGHRA, CDR2 YSYEKL. V gave up 4 bases and J gave up 5 bases; unmatched junction bases: 10. The DNA of the CDR3 is TGCGCCAGCAGCCTATTACAGGGGAGACCGGAGACCCAGTACTTC. It codes for CASSLLQGRPETQYF.

About this clonotype itself: This may arise from a read error, as a much more abundant clone is one base away. The chain uses TRBV19 and TRBJ1-1; D is perhaps TRBD1 (5 bases). Germline CDR1 and CDR2: LNHDA and SQIVND (reference sequence). This CDR3 is built from 13 residues. The DNA for the CDR3 is TGTGCCAGTAGTATCGGGACGCTTTCTGAAGTTTTCTTT. Amino acids: CASSIGTLSEVFF. The variable domain in full, completed from reference TRBV19 and TRBJ1-1, reads DGGITQSPKYLFRKEGQNVTLSCEQNLNHDAMYWYRQDPGQGLRLIYYSQIVNDFQKGDIAEGYSVSREKKESFPLTVTSAQKNPTAFYLCASSIGTLSEVFFGQGTRLTVV.

V gene TRBV4-1 combines with J gene TRBJ2-7, with 7 bases fitting TRBD1. The germline CDR1 and CDR2 sequences are MGHRA and YSYEKL. The CDR3 sequence is 19 residues long. The V and J ends lost 1 base and 0 bases, in that order; junction bases with no gene match: 15. The CDR3 loop reads CASSQVRSGRWDSSYEQYF. CDR3 nucleotides: TGCGCCAGCAGCCAAGTTCGGTCAGGGCGTTGGGACAGCTCCTACGAGCAGTACTTC.